The clone carrying this TCR beta chain was observed a handful of times. Its antigen is as yet unknown. Germline V gene data show CDR1 as KGHSH and CDR2 as LQKENI. Trimming removed 6 bases from V and 4 bases from J, with 16 bases in between. The CDR3 sequence is 14 residues long. These data come from a study of T cells after yellow fever vaccination. Study outcomes and limitations: A weaker secondary response peaked on day 5, the primary on day 15.

A 5'RACE template-switching step, the method used to make TCR cDNA, added a universal primer site and UMIs. MiXCR, applied by TCRdb to the 5' RACE reads, yields one record per CDR3 protein. The top ten hold 3% to 4% of the sample, which has 250,000 to 350,000 distinct CDR3 sequences, 7.5% to 9.5% seen once. The sequence came from a man younger than 30 who received the YFV17D yellow fever vaccine. The sample in question was CD4+ T cells sorted from PBMCs, obtained 5 days after the yellow fever booster vaccination. The genes are TRBV18 and TRBJ2-7, with D perhaps TRBD2 (7 bases). CDR3 residues: CASSQLEGGYEQYV. Here the CDR3 DNA reads TGTGCCAGCTCTCAGCTAGAGGGGGGGTACGAGCAGTACGTC.